A single sample gave rise to the 14 T cell receptor beta chains below, sequenced in a study of cytotoxic CD8 clonotypes in ibrutinib-treated CLL. The assay was immunoSEQ multiplex PCR, and TCRdb's table has in-frame clones only and misses some. The profile shows about 160,000 clones, roughly four fifths of them singletons. This specimen consisted of PBMCs, obtained after 24 months of ibrutinib treatment. The receptors here all came from a human donor with chronic lymphocytic leukemia.

This clone came up once. The chain employs TRBV29-1 and TRBJ1-3; D unresolved. Trimming cost V 3 bases and J 0 bases, with 6 bases left between them. Germline CDR1 SQVTM, CDR2 ANQGSEA. The length of the CDR3 is 13 residues. The CDR3 spells CSVDAGSGNTIYF. The CDR3 DNA is TGCAGCGTTGACGCGGGCTCTGGAAACACCATATATTTT.

The chain links TRBV7-2 to TRBJ2-3; 11 bases line up with TRBD1. The CDR3 runs to 16 residues. Germline V gene data show CDR1 as SGHTA and CDR2 as FQGNSA. The ends lost 5 bases at V and 3 bases at J; junction bases unmatched: 7. The CDR3 coding sequence is TGTGCCAGCAGCCCTGGCCGGGACAGGGGGACAGATACGCAGTATTTT. This sequence encodes CASSPGRDRGTDTQYF.

The chain links TRBV19 to TRBJ1-5; 7 positions agree with TRBD1. This CDR3 comprises 15 residues. CDR1 is LNHDA and CDR2 is SQIVND in the germline V gene (reference sequence). V was clipped by 10 bases and J by 7 bases; unmatched bases: 16. CDR3 in DNA: TGTGCCACTGCAAACCAGGGACAGCCGGACCAGCCCCAGCATTTT. Protein: CATANQGQPDQPQHF.

CDR3 in amino acids: CASSYQGGSNEQYF. The CDR3 nucleotides read TGTGCCAGCAGTTATCAGGGGGGATCTAACGAGCAGTACTTC. V is TRBV27 and J is TRBJ2-7, with a weak D call TRBD1 (7 bases). Germline V lookup: CDR1 MNHEY, CDR2 SMNVEV (reference sequence). The CDR3 extends over 14 amino acids. Between the trimmed V and J ends, which lost 4 bases and 5 bases, there was a span of 15 bases.

Written as DNA, the CDR3 is TGTGCCAGCAGCCAAGGATGGGGGAGTAGCACAGATACGCAGTATTTT. Its translation is CASSQGWGSSTDTQYF. This rearrangement joins TRBV14 to TRBJ2-3, with D perhaps matching TRBD1 or TRBD2 (5 bases each). The V gene's germline CDR1 is SGHDN and CDR2 FVKESK. The CDR3 has 16 amino acids. Trimming took off 1 base at V and 0 bases at J, with 11 bases between the two ends.

This chain connects TRBV28 to TRBJ2-1, with D possibly matching TRBD2 (5 bases). The germline V and J ends were trimmed by 4 bases and 9 bases, with 10 bases remaining between them. This CDR3 region has 12 residues. Germline assignment: CDR1 MDHEN and CDR2 SYDVKM. The DNA of the CDR3 is TGTGCCAGCAGTTCCGAGGGTGGTGAGCAGTTCTTC. Translated: CASSSEGGEQFF.

The V and J genes are TRBV6-6 and TRBJ1-4; maybe TRBD1 (5 bases). Deletions cut 6 bases from V and 0 bases from J, with 14 bases between. Germline V gives CDR1 MNHNY, CDR2 SVGAGI (reference sequence). This CDR3 region has 16 residues. The CDR3 nucleotides are TGTGCCAGCAGGCCGGGACGGTCAGCAACTAATGAAAAACTGTTTTTT. As protein: CASRPGRSATNEKLFF.

This chain uses TRBV7-8 with TRBJ1-1, with 7 bases lining up with TRBD1. Per the germline V gene, CDR1 is SGHVS and CDR2 is FQNEAQ. The CDR3 contains 13 residues. Trimming at V came to 6 bases and at J to 10 bases, leaving 11 bases not matched to a gene. The CDR3 coding sequence is TGTGCCAGCAGGCGGATCGGGACAGAGCGAGCTTTCTTT. Translation gives CASRRIGTERAFF.

This sequence joins TRBV7-3 and TRBJ2-6; D is ambiguous. The CDR3 spans 18 residues. The germline gives CDR1 SGHTA, CDR2 FQGTGA. V gave up 2 bases and J gave up 0 bases, with 14 bases separating them. Written as DNA, the CDR3 is TGTGCCAGCAGCTTACAGCCACAGACTCGCTCTGGGGCCAACGTCCTGACTTTC. Its protein is CASSLQPQTRSGANVLTF.

This clone was counted once. The chain carries TRBV13 and TRBJ1-3; the D gene is possibly TRBD1 (5 bases). The V and J ends lost 5 bases and 0 bases respectively, with 8 bases between them. The CDR3 covers 14 residues. Germline-derived CDR1 and CDR2 are PRHDT and FYEKMQ (reference sequence). The CDR3 region is CASSPTVSGNTIYF. As DNA, the CDR3 is TGTGCCAGCAGCCCGACAGTCTCTGGAAACACCATATATTTT.

The CDR3 sequence: CASSSGPEDEQYF. The DNA for the CDR3 is TGTGCCAGCAGCTCTGGACCGGAAGACGAGCAGTACTTC. The chain couples TRBV11-3 to TRBJ2-7; D gene ambiguous. Germline assignment: CDR1 SGHNT and CDR2 YENEEA. V was clipped by 4 bases and J by 5 bases, with 12 bases between them. This CDR3 contains 13 residues. The full variable domain, with the rest looked up from reference TRBV11-3 and TRBJ2-7, is EAGVVQSPRYKIIEKKQPVAFWCNPISGHNTLYWYLQNLGQGPELLIRYENEEAVDDSQLPKDRFSAERLKGVDSTLKIQPAELGDSAVYLCASSSGPEDEQYFGPGTRLTVT.

This clone was seen only a few times. This chain joins TRBV7-2 and TRBJ1-5; D is ambiguous. The CDR3 is 16 amino acids. Trimming stripped 1 base from V and 0 bases from J, with 10 bases between. Germline V CDR1 and CDR2: SGHTA, FQGNSA. The CDR3, as DNA: TGTGCCAGCAGCTTAGTCTCAGGTTATAGCAATCAGCCCCAGCATTTT. Translation: CASSLVSGYSNQPQHF. The full variable domain, its missing parts supplied by reference TRBV7-2 and TRBJ1-5, is GAGVSQSPSNKVTEKGKDVELRCDPISGHTALYWYRQSLGQGLEFLIYFQGNSAPDKSGLPSDRFSAERTGGSVSTLTIQRTQQEDSAVYLCASSLVSGYSNQPQHFGDGTRLSIL.

The V call is TRBV7-2, the J call TRBJ1-4, with D maybe TRBD1 (5 bases). The V and J ends lost 5 bases and 5 bases respectively, with 12 bases between them. Germline CDR1 is SGHTA and CDR2 is FQGNSA. This CDR3 is 14 amino acids long. Here the CDR3 reads CASSPGQQNEKLFF. The CDR3 DNA sequence: TGTGCCAGCAGCCCGGGGCAACAAAATGAAAAACTGTTTTTT.

In its sample, this clone was seen a few times. The V and J genes are TRBV30 and TRBJ1-1; D may be TRBD1 (6 bases). Deletions cut 8 bases from V and 8 bases from J, with 18 bases between. Germline CDR1 GTSNPN, CDR2 SVGIG (reference sequence). The CDR3 covers 12 residues. Written as DNA, the CDR3 is TGTGCCGCCCAACAGGGTAGAGGGGAAGCTTTCTTT. Amino acids: CAAQQGRGEAFF. Full variable domain (remainder filled in from reference TRBV30 and TRBJ1-1): SQTIHQWPATLVQPVGSPLSLECTVEGTSNPNLYWYRQAAGRGLQLLFYSVGIGQISSEVPQNLSASRPQDRQFILSSKKLLLSDSGFYLCAAQQGRGEAFFGQGTRLTVV.